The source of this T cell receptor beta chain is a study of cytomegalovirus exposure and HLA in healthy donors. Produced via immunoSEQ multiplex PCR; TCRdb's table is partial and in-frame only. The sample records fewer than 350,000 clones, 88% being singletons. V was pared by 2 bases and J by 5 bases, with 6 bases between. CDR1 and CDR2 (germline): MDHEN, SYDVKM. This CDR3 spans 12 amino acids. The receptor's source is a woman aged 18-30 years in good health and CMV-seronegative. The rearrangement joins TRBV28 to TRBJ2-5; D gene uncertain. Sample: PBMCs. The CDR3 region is CASSLNRETQYF. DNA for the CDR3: TGTGCCAGCAGTTTAAATCGGGAGACCCAGTACTTC. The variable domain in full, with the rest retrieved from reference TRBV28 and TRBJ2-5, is DVKVTQSSRYLVKRTGEKVFLECVQDMDHENMFWYRQDPGLGLRLIYFSYDVKMKEKGDIPEGYSVSREKKERFSLILESASTNQTSMYLCASSLNRETQYFGPGTRLLVL.